The 15 T cell receptor beta chains given below trace back to one sample, sequenced in a study of cytomegalovirus exposure and HLA in healthy donors. Sequencing was performed with immunoSEQ multiplex PCR; in TCRdb, only in-frame clones are kept and a portion is missing. Here the sample spans more than 110,000 clones, roughly nine tenths being singletons. Sequencing was done on a sample of PBMCs. The receptor set was obtained from a man aged 18-30 years in good health and CMV-seronegative.

V usage is TRBV5-6 and J usage is TRBJ1-2; D call uncertain. V lost 3 bases, J lost 5 bases, and 11 bases lay in between. CDR3 size: 13 residues. The V gene's germline CDR1 is SGHDT and CDR2 YYEEEE. For the CDR3, the DNA is TGTGCCAGCAGCTGGGCCCGGAGGTATGGCTACACCTTC. Translation gives CASSWARRYGYTF.

The chain employs TRBV21-1 and TRBJ1-2. TRBV21-1 corresponds to a pseudogene. The CDR3 sequence is 18 residues long. As DNA, the CDR3 is TGTGCCAGCAGGGAGGCCGCCCGAACCACTTTAGCTAACTATGGCTACACCTTC. Its protein is CASREAARTTLANYGYTF.

Comment on this clone: A junction end diverges from the germline sequence, so it may reflect a read error. The chain uses TRBV25-1 and TRBJ1-2; D unclear. CDR3 length: 13 amino acids. CDR1 is MGHDK and CDR2 is SYGVNS in the germline V gene. CDR3 in DNA: TGTACCAGCAGAGAAACGGTTAGAGATGGCTACACCTTC. This codes for CTSRETVRDGYTF.

The chain joins TRBV5-4 to TRBJ2-7; 8 bases align to TRBD1. The V and J ends lost 5 bases and 4 bases, in that order; junction bases with no gene match: 11. CDR1 and CDR2 from the germline V gene are SGHNT and YYREEE (reference sequence). The CDR3 length is 15 residues. CDR3: CASSHGTGADYEQYF. In DNA, the CDR3 is TGTGCCAGCAGTCATGGGACAGGAGCGGATTACGAGCAGTACTTC.

The chain combines TRBV7-7 with TRBJ2-7, with D possibly matching TRBD1 (6 bases). The germline V gene has CDR1 SSHAT and CDR2 FNYEAQ (reference sequence). V was pared by 0 bases and J by 5 bases, with 17 bases between. The CDR3 contains 16 residues. CDR3 loop: CASSLAFTGSLHEQYF. Written as DNA, the CDR3 is TGTGCCAGCAGCTTAGCGTTCACAGGGAGCCTCCACGAGCAGTACTTC.

The chain carries TRBV6-6 and TRBJ2-7; the match to TRBD2 covers 10 bases. Losses at the gene ends were 5 bases for V and 3 bases for J; bases not matched to a gene: 10. The germline V gene encodes CDR1 MNHNY and CDR2 SVGAGI (reference sequence). CDR3 length: 16 amino acids. CDR3 region: CASSRIPGTSVYEQYF. The CDR3 bases are TGTGCCAGCAGTCGCATACCCGGGACTAGCGTCTACGAGCAGTACTTC.

The table lists this clone with a few counts. Its ends do not fully match the called genes, so a read error is possible. This chain uses TRBV7-8 with TRBJ2-5; D remains ambiguous. Per germline, CDR1 SGHVS and CDR2 FQNEAQ. The CDR3 length is 12 residues. CDR3 bases: TGTGCCAGCAGCTTATACCAGGAGACCCAGTACTTC. It is translated as CASSLYQETQYF.

V usage is TRBV28 and J usage is TRBJ1-5; possible D gene TRBD1, 6 bases. The CDR3 length is 15 residues. The V end was cut by 5 bases, the J end by 0 bases, with 11 bases between. Germline V CDR1 and CDR2: MDHEN, SYDVKM. This chain's CDR3 is CASSTGQTSNQPQHF. The DNA of the CDR3 is TGTGCCAGCAGTACCGGACAGACTAGCAATCAGCCCCAGCATTTT.

The chain joins TRBV19 to TRBJ2-7; 13 bases map to TRBD2. CDR1 and CDR2 (germline): LNHDA, SQIVND (reference sequence). The CDR3 loop spans 16 amino acids. Trimming took 6 bases from V and 2 from J; bases not matched to a gene: 7. The DNA for the CDR3 is TGTGCCAGTAGCACACCGGGACTAGCGGGAACCTACGAGCAGTACTTC. This encodes CASSTPGLAGTYEQYF. Supplemented by reference TRBV19 and TRBJ2-7, the full variable domain reads DGGITQSPKYLFRKEGQNVTLSCEQNLNHDAMYWYRQDPGQGLRLIYYSQIVNDFQKGDIAEGYSVSREKKESFPLTVTSAQKNPTAFYLCASSTPGLAGTYEQYFGPGTRLTVT.

The genes are TRBV6-1 and TRBJ1-2; possible D gene TRBD1, 5 bases. V lost 3 bases and J lost 2, with 7 bases in between. The length of the CDR3 is 13 residues. CDR1 and CDR2 from the germline V gene are MNHNS and SASEGT. CDR3 region: CASSETENYGYTF. The CDR3 region has the DNA TGTGCCAGCAGTGAGACAGAAAACTATGGCTACACCTTC.

The chain is built from TRBV4-2 and TRBJ2-1, with 7 positions matching TRBD2. Trimming took 1 base from V and 9 from J; bases not matched to a gene: 9. Germline CDR1 reads LGHNA; CDR2 reads YNFKEQ. The CDR3 is 15 residues long. CDR3 nucleotide sequence: TGTGCCAGCAGCCAAGGGGGGACTACCCGGGGTGAGCAGTTCTTC. Protein product: CASSQGGTTRGEQFF.

In its sample, this clone was seen a few times. V and J are TRBV19 and TRBJ2-1; 8 positions match TRBD1. Germline CDR1 reads LNHDA; CDR2 reads SQIVND (reference sequence). CDR3 length equals 14 residues. V dropped 9 bases and J dropped 5; count of bases not matched to a gene: 9. CDR3 in DNA: TGTGCCAGCGCGGGGCAGGGGGCCCACAATGAGCAGTTCTTC. This codes for CASAGQGAHNEQFF.

The chain links TRBV27 to TRBJ2-2, with 9 nucleotides matching TRBD2. Germline CDR1 is MNHEY and CDR2 is SMNVEV (reference sequence). V lost 5 bases to trimming and J lost 4 bases; unmatched junction nucleotides: 5. The CDR3 covers 15 residues. The CDR3 DNA reads as TGTGCCAGCAGTCTTCTGCGGGAGGGCACCGGGGAGCTGTTTTTT. Amino acid sequence: CASSLLREGTGELFF.

The rearrangement links TRBV4-3 to TRBJ2-7; TRBD1 might be the D (6 bases). Looked up from germline, CDR1 is LGHNA and CDR2 is YSLEER. V was cut by 1 base and J by 4 bases, with 11 bases left in between. This CDR3 is built from 14 residues. The CDR3 reads CASSQVDQGYEQYF. The CDR3 coding sequence is TGCGCCAGCAGCCAAGTCGACCAGGGGTACGAGCAGTACTTC.

J is TRBJ2-7 and V is TRBV28; 9 bases are shared with TRBD1. The CDR3 has 13 amino acids. J was trimmed by 7 bases and V by 6 bases; bases with no gene match: 7. Germline lookup yields CDR1 MDHEN and CDR2 SYDVKM. DNA of the CDR3: TGTGCCAGCAGAGGGACAGGGTCTCGGGAGCAGTACTTC. Translated: CASRGTGSREQYF.